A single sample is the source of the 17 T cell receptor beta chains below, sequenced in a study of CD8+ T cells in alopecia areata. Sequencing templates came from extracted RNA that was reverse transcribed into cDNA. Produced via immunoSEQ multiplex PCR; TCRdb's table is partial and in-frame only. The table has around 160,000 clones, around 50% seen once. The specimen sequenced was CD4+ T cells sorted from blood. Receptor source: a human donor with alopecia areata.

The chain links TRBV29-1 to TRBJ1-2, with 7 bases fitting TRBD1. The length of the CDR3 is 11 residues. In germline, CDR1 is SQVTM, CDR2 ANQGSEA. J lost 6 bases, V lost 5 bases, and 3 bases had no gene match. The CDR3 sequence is CSVQGEDGYTF. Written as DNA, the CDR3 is TGCAGCGTTCAGGGGGAAGATGGCTACACCTTC.

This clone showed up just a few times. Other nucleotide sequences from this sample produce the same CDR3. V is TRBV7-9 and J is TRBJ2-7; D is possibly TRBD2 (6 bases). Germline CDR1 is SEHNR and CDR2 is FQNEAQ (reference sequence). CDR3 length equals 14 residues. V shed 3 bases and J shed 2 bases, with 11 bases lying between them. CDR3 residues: CASSLSGSTYEQYF. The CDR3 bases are TGTGCCAGCAGCTTGTCCGGGAGTACCTACGAGCAGTACTTC.

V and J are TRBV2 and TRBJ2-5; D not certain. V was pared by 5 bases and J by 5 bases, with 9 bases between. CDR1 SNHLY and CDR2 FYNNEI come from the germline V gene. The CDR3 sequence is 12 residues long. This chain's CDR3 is CASSYKRETQYF. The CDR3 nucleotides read TGTGCCAGCAGTTACAAGAGGGAGACCCAGTACTTC. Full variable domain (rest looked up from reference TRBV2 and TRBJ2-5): EPEVTQTPSHQVTQMGQEVILRCVPISNHLYFYWYRQILGQKVEFLVSFYNNEISEKSEIFDDQFSVERPDGSNFTLKIRSTKLEDSAMYFCASSYKRETQYFGPGTRLLVL.

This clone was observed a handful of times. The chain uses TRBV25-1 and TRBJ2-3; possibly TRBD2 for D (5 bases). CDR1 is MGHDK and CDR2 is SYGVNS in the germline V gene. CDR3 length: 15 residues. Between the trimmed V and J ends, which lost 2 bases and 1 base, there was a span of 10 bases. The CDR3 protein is CASSEVAGRTDTQYF. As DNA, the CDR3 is TGTGCCAGCAGTGAAGTTGCGGGCCGCACAGATACGCAGTATTTT.

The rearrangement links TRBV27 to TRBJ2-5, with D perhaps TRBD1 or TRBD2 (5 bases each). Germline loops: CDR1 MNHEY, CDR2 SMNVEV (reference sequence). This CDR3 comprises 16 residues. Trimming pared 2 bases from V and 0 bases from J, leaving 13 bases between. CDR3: CASSLPPGRHQETQYF. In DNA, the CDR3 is TGTGCCAGCAGTTTACCCCCGGGACGCCACCAAGAGACCCAGTACTTC.

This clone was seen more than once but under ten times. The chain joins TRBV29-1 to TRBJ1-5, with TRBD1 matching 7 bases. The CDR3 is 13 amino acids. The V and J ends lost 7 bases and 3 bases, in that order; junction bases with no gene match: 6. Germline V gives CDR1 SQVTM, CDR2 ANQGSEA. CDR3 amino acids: CSAGQDLNQPQHF. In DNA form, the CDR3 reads TGCAGCGCCGGACAGGACCTCAATCAGCCCCAGCATTTT.

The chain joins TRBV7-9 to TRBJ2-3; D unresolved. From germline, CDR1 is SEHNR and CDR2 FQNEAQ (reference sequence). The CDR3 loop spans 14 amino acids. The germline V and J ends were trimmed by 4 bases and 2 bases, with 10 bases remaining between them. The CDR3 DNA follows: TGTGCCAGCAGCTCTCTAGGAACCACAGATACGCAGTATTTT. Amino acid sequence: CASSSLGTTDTQYF.

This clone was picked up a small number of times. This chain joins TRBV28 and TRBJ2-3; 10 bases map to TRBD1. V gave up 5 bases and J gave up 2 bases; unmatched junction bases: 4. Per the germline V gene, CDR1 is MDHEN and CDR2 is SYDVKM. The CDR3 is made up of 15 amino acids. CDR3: CASSRTGGNTDTQYF. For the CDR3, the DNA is TGTGCCAGCAGTAGGACAGGGGGTAACACAGATACGCAGTATTTT.

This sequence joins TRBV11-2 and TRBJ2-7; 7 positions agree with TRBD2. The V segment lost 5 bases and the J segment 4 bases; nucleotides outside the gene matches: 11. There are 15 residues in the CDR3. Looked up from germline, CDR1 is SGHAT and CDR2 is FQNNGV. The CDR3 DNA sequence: TGTGCCAGCAGCCTACGTGGGACTAAACCGTACGAGCAGTACTTC. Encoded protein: CASSLRGTKPYEQYF.

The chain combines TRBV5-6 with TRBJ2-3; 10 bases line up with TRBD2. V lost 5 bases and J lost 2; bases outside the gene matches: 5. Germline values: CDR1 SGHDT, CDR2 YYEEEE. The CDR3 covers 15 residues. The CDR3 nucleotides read TGTGCCAGCAGACGAGGACTAGCGGTCACAGATACGCAGTATTTT. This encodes CASRRGLAVTDTQYF.

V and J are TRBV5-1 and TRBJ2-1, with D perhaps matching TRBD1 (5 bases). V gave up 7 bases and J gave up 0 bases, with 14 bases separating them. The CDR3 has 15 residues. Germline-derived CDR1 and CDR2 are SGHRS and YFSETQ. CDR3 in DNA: TGCGCCAGCGGAATACAGGTATCCTCCTACAATGAGCAGTTCTTC. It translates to CASGIQVSSYNEQFF. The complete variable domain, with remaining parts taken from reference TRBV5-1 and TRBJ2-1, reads KAGVTQTPRYLIKTRGQQVTLSCSPISGHRSVSWYQQTPGQGLQFLFEYFSETQRNKGNFPGRFSGRQFSNSRSEMNVSTLELGDSALYLCASGIQVSSYNEQFFGPGTRLTVL.

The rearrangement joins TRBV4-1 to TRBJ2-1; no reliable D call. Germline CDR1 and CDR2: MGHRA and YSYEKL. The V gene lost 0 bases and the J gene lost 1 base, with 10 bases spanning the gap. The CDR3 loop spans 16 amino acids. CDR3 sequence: CASSQDSGLSYNEQFF. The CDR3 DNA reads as TGCGCCAGCAGCCAAGATTCAGGCCTTTCCTACAATGAGCAGTTCTTC.

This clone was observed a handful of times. The CDR3 DNA is TGCAGCGTTGGTGGCGGCTACACCTTC. Residues: CSVGGGYTF. The chain uses TRBV29-1 and TRBJ1-2; no clear D gene. The germline V gene has CDR1 SQVTM and CDR2 ANQGSEA. The CDR3 loop spans 9 amino acids. V lost 4 bases and J lost 8, with 5 bases in between.

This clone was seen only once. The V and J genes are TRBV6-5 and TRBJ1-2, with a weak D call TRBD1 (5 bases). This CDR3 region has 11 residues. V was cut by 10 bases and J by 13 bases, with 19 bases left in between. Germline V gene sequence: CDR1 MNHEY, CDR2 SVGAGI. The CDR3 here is CATQHSGTCTF. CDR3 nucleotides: TGTGCCACCCAACATTCCGGGACCTGCACCTTC.

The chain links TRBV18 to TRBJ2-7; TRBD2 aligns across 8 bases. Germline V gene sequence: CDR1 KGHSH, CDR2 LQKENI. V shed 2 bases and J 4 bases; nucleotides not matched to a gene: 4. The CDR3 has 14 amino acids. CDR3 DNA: TGTGCCAGCTCACCAATGCGGGAGGTTTACGAGCAGTACTTC. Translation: CASSPMREVYEQYF.

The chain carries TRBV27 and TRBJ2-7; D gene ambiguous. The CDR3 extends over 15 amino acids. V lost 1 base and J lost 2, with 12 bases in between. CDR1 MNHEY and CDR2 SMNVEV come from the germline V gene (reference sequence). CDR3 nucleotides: TGTGCCAGCAGTTTATGGGCAAGGGCAGCCTACGAGCAGTACTTC. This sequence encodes CASSLWARAAYEQYF.

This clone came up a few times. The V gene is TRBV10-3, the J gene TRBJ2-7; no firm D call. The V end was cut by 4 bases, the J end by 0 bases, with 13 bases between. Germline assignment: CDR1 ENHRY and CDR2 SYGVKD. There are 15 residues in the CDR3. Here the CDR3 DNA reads TGTGCCATCAGTGGCTCGACTCCGGGCTCCTACGAGCAGTACTTC. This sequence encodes CAISGSTPGSYEQYF.